These T cell receptor beta chains were read from a single sample in a study of immune cell composition in non-small cell lung cancer. Clones were read by immunoSEQ multiplex PCR, and TCRdb kept only the in-frame ones, dropping some. Altogether fewer than 20,000 clones are present, over 70% being singletons, with the ten largest covering about 9.5%. These same records also appear under a second study, on CD4 T cells in lung cancer.

The source material was non-adjacent lung tissue. These receptors were obtained from a human donor with non-small cell lung cancer. Both conserved end residues are part of each CDR3. The order of the fields is CDR3 protein, V gene, J gene.

CASRVDRVTETQYF,TRBV7-9,TRBJ2-5
CASSLGPQSSYEQYF,TRBV7-6,TRBJ2-7
CASSQERAGTLVTDTQYF,TRBV4-2,TRBJ2-3
CASSPFRAGELFF,TRBV19,TRBJ2-2
CAWSPQGYQPQHF,TRBV30,TRBJ1-5
CASSWDRNQPQHF,TRBV19,TRBJ1-5
CSVGTGAGYTF,TRBV29-1,TRBJ1-2
CASSFGGTEAFF,TRBV6-5,TRBJ1-1
CASSRSGDSNQPQHF,TRBV5-1,TRBJ1-5
CAYGHSGARRQYF,TRBV30,TRBJ2-7
CATGMSYEQYF,TRBV10-3,TRBJ2-7
CASTGESRMQYF,TRBV2,TRBJ2-3
CAWSRANTEAFF,TRBV30,TRBJ1-1
CASAKTSGDNEQFF,TRBV5-1,TRBJ2-1
CASSLSRDNTGELFF,TRBV7-3,TRBJ2-2
CSVDGPAGTEAFF,TRBV29-1,TRBJ1-1
CASSISQGPQETQYF,TRBV19,TRBJ2-5
CASSRTGRGGKDTQYF,TRBV5-8,TRBJ2-3
CASSLSQGARYGYTF,TRBV7-9,TRBJ1-2
CASSTAYEQYF,TRBV28,TRBJ2-7
CASTLIESEQFF,TRBV6-9,TRBJ2-1